This T cell receptor (beta chain) comes out of a study of T cells of healthy individuals (dated by TCRdb to the late 2010s). The library was made by 5' RACE. Sequencing was performed on an Illumina MiSeq. TCRdb redid the processing of the public reads, applying fastp at Q25 and MiXCR, and retained in-frame beta chains. All rows with the same CDR3 protein become a single entry with the most common DNA and genes. For this sample the table gives about 53,000 distinct CDR3 sequences, of which around 15% were detected only once. The ten biggest clones cover 15% to 20% of the sample. As for this clonotype: Its antigen is not yet known. No base quality information exists; no much larger clone differs at one position.

This TCR was sampled from a human donor in good health.

The DNA reads as follows: TGTGCCAGCAGAGGGACTAGCGGGAGGGCGAACACCGGGGAGCTGTTTTTT. This encodes CASRGTSGRANTGELFF. The chain couples TRBV12-3 or TRBV12-4 to TRBJ2-2, with 16 middle bases fitting TRBD2. The CDR3 numbers 17 residues from cysteine through phenylalanine. The only DNA kept is the CDR3, 51 bases in frame from the first base. Compared with germline, V lacks 6 bases and J lacks 0 bases; bases without a gene match: 1.